This record looks at one T cell receptor beta chain sequence and its context. cDNA libraries for TRB were generated by 5' RACE incorporating UMI labels. TCRdb reanalyzed the 5' RACE reads and collapses them to one entry per CDR3 protein, without DNA. Listed are about 5,500 distinct CDR3 sequences; around 2% falls within the top ten. Sorting yielded triplicates of 300,000 cells for each CD8+ T cell subset. Naive cells were sorted as CD45RO-, CCR7+, CD27+ and CD95-. The entry originates in a study of CXCR3-negative and CXCR3-positive naive CD8 T cells. This CDR3 comprises 16 residues. The chain links TRBV12-3 or TRBV12-4 to TRBJ2-7; TCRdb picks TRBD2, but there is no DNA to check that call. Sequencing was carried out using naive CXCR3- CD8+ T cells from blood. The subset here: CD45RO-CCR7+CD27+CD95- naive CD8+ T cells lacking CXCR3 (TNR3-). This receptor was taken from a human donor in good health. Some clones in this sample may be carry-over from other donors' samples. This CDR3 is CASSFGLREAGYEQYF.